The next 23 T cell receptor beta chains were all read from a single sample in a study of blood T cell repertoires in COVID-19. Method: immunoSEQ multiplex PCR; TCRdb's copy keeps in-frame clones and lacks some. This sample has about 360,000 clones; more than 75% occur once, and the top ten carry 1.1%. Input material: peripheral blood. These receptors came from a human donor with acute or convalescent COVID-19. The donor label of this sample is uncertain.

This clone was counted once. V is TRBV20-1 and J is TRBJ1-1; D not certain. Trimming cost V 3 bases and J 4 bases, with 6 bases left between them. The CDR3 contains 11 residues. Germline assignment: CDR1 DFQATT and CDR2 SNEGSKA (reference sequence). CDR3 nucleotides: TGCAGTGCTAGGACATTCACTGAAGCTTTCTTT. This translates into CSARTFTEAFF.

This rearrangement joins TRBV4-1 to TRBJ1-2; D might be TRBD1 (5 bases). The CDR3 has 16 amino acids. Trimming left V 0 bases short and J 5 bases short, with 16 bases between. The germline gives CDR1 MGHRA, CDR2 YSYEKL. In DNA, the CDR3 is TGCGCCAGCAGCCAAGACGGAGGGGTCGCAGGGTATGGCTACACCTTC. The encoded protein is CASSQDGGVAGYGYTF.

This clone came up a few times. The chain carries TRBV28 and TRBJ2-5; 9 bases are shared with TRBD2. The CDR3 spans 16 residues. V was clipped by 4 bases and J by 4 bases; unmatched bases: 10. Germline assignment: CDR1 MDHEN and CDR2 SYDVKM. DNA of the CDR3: TGTGCCAGCAGTTGGGGGCGGGAGGGGGAAAGAGAGACCCAGTACTTC. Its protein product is CASSWGREGERETQYF.

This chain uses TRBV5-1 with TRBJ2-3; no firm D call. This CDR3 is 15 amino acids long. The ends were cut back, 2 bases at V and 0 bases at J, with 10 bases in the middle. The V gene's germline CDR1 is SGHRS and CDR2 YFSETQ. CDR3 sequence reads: CASSFDLISTDTQYF. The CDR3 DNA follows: TGCGCCAGCAGCTTTGACTTAATTAGCACAGATACGCAGTATTTT.

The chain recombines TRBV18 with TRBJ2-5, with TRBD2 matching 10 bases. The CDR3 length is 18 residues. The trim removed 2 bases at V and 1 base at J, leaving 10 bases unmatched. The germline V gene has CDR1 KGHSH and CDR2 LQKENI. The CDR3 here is CASSPKGLGLAAQETQYF. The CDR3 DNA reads TGTGCCAGCTCACCAAAGGGTCTCGGACTAGCGGCCCAAGAGACCCAGTACTTC.

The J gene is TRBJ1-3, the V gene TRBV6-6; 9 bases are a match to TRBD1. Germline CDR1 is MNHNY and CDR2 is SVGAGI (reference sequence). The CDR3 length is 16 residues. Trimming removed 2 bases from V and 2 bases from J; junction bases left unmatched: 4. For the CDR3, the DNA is TGTGCCAGCAGTTACCGGACAGGGGAGACTGGAAACACCATATATTTT. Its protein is CASSYRTGETGNTIYF.

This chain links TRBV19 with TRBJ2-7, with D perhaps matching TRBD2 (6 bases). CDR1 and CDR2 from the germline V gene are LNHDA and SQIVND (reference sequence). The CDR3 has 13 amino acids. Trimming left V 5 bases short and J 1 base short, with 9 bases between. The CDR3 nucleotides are TGTGCCAGTAGTTCGGGACTTTCCTACGAGCAGTACTTC. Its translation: CASSSGLSYEQYF.

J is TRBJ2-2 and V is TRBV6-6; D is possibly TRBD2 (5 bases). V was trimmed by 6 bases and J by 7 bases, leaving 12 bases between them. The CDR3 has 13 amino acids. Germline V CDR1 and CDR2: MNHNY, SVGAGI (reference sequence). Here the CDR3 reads CASSRFGVGELFF. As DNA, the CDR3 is TGTGCCAGCAGCCGCTTCGGGGTCGGGGAGCTGTTTTTT.

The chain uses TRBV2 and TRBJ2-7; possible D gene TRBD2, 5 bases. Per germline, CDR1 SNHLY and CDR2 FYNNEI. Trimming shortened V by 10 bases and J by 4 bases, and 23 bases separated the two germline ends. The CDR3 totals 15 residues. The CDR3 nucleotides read TGTGCCACCCAGCAGAGTTTTGGGAGAAGGTACGAGCAGTACTTC. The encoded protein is CATQQSFGRRYEQYF.

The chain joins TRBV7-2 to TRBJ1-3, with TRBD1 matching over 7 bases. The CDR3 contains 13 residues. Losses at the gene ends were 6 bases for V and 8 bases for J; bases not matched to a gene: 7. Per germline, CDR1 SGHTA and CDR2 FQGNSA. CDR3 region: CASSQGQLHTIYF. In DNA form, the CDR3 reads TGTGCCAGCAGTCAGGGACAGCTACACACCATATATTTT.

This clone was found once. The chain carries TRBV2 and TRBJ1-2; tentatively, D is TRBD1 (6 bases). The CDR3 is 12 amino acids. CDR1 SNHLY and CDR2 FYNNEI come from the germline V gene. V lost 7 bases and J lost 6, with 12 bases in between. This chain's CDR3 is CASINRVHGYTF. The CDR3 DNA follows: TGTGCCAGCATTAACAGGGTGCATGGCTACACCTTC.

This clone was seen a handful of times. CDR3 amino acids: CATYSQGRYGYTF. CDR3 in DNA: TGTGCCACCTACTCACAGGGGAGGTATGGCTACACCTTC. V gene TRBV28 combines with J gene TRBJ1-2; 7 bases map to TRBD1. Germline V CDR1 and CDR2: MDHEN, SYDVKM. This CDR3 region has 13 residues. The V and J ends lost 10 bases and 5 bases, in that order; junction bases with no gene match: 10.

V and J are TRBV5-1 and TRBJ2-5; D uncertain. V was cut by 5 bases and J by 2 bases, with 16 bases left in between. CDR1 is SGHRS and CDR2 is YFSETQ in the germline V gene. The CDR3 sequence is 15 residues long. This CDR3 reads CASRYTVADQETQYF. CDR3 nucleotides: TGCGCCAGCAGATACACAGTGGCAGATCAAGAGACCCAGTACTTC.

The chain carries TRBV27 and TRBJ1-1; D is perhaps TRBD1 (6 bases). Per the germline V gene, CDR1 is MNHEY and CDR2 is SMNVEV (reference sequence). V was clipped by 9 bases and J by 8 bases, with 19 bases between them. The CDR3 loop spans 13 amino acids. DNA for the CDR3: TGTGCCAGTAGTCCCGGGACATTAGGAGAAGCTTTCTTT. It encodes CASSPGTLGEAFF.

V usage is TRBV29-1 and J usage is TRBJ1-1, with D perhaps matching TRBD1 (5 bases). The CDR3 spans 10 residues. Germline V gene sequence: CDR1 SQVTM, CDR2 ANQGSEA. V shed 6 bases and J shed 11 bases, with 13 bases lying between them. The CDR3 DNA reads TGCAGCGTGGGCCCAGGGTGGGCTTTCTTT. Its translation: CSVGPGWAFF.

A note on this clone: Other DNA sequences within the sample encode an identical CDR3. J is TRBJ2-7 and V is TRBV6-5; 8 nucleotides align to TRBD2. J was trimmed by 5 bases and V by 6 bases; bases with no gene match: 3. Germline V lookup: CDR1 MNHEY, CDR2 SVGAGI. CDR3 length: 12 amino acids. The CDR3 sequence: CASSLGGDEQYF. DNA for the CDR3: TGTGCCAGCAGCCTCGGGGGGGACGAGCAGTACTTC.

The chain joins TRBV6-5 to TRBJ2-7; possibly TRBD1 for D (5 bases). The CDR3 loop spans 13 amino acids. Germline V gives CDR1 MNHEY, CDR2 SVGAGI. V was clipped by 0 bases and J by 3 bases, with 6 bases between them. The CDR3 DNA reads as TGTGCCAGCAGTTACTCGGGGCTCTACGAGCAGTACTTC. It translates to CASSYSGLYEQYF.

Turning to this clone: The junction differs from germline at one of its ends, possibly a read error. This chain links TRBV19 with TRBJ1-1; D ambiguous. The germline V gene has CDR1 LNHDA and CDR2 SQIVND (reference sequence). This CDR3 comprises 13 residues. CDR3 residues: CACRVNMNTEAFF. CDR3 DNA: TGTGCCTGTAGGGTTAACATGAACACTGAAGCTTTCTTT.

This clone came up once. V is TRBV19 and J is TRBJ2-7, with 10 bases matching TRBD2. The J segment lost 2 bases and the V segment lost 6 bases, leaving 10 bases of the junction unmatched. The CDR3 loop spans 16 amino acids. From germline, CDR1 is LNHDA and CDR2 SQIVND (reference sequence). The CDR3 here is CASSPTSGYTTYEQYF. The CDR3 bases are TGTGCCAGTAGCCCGACTAGCGGGTACACTACCTACGAGCAGTACTTC.

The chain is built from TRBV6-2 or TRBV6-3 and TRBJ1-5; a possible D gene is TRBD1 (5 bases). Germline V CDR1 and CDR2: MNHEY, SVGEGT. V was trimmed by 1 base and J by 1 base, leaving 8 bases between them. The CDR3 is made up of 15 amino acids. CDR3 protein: CASSYFSGSNQPQHF. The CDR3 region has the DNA TGTGCCAGCAGTTACTTTTCAGGGAGCAATCAGCCCCAGCATTTT.

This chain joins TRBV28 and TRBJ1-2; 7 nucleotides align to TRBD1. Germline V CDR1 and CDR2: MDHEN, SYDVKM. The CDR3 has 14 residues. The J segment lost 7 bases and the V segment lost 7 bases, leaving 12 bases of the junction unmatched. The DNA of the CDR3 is TGTGCCAGCACCTACAGGGGATGGCCCTCTGGCTACACCTTC. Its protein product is CASTYRGWPSGYTF.

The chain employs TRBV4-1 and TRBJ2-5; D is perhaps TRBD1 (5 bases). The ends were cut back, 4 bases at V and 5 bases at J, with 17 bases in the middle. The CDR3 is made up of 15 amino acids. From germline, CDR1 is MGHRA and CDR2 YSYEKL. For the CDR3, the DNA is TGCGCCAGCAGCCCTGACAAGGGGATCCCGGAGACCCAGTACTTC. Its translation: CASSPDKGIPETQYF.

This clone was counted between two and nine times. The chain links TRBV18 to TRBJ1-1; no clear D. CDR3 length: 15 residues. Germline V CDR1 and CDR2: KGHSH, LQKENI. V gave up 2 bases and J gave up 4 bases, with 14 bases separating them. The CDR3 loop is CASSPSGYGSTEAFF. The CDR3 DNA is TGTGCCAGCTCACCATCGGGTTACGGGAGCACTGAAGCTTTCTTT.